The 21 T cell receptor beta chains below were found in one sample sequenced in a study of neurological immune-mediated disorders. Each CDR3 protein is one row after TCRdb ran MiXCR on the 5' RACE reads. The data contain 95,000 or so distinct CDR3 sequences, 3.5% of them singletons. The specimen was PBMCs. The receptor set was obtained from a young woman with multiple sclerosis.

This clonotype was recorded many times. The rearrangement uses TRBV10-3 and TRBJ2-3; D not certain. Trimming removed 2 bases from V and 0 bases from J, with 9 bases in between. The CDR3 contains 15 residues. Germline V gives CDR1 ENHRY, CDR2 SYGVKD. The CDR3 DNA sequence: TGTGCCATCAGTGAGGGGCAACAAAGCACAGATACGCAGTATTTT. Translated, it gives CAISEGQQSTDTQYF.

In its sample, this clonotype was seen many times. The chain uses TRBV11-2 and TRBJ2-5, with 9 bases that match TRBD2. This CDR3 region has 14 residues. The V gene end was trimmed by 5 bases and the J gene end by 4 bases; junction bases not matched to a gene: 5. Germline V CDR1 and CDR2: SGHAT, FQNNGV. The CDR3 region is CASSPGLASETQYF. CDR3 DNA sequence: TGTGCCAGCAGCCCGGGACTAGCATCAGAGACCCAGTACTTC.

This clonotype has ten or more counts. The rearrangement uses TRBV5-1 and TRBJ1-5, with a tentative D call TRBD1 (5 bases). The germline V gene encodes CDR1 SGHRS and CDR2 YFSETQ. V was cut by 1 base and J by 4 bases, with 9 bases left in between. There are 14 residues in the CDR3. The CDR3 sequence is CASSLYGGNQPQHF. The CDR3 DNA sequence: TGCGCCAGCAGCTTGTACGGGGGTAATCAGCCCCAGCATTTT.

In its sample, this clonotype was seen many times. This chain joins TRBV7-2 and TRBJ2-1; 8 positions agree with TRBD2. This CDR3 is built from 16 residues. Germline V gene sequence: CDR1 SGHTA, CDR2 FQGNSA. V was pared by 5 bases and J by 0 bases, with 6 bases of the junction left unmatched. The CDR3 loop reads CASSIRSGSSYNEQFF. CDR3 DNA sequence: TGTGCCAGCAGCATACGCAGCGGGAGCTCCTACAATGAGCAGTTCTTC.

This rearrangement joins TRBV11-2 to TRBJ2-5, with no clear D. Per the germline V gene, CDR1 is SGHAT and CDR2 is FQNNGV. Trimming left V 1 base short and J 5 bases short, with 11 bases between. The CDR3 sequence is 14 residues long. The CDR3 region is CASSLVEGPETQYF. Written as DNA, the CDR3 is TGTGCCAGCAGCTTAGTGGAAGGCCCGGAGACCCAGTACTTC.

This clonotype was seen at least ten times. The chain joins TRBV7-9 to TRBJ1-2; perhaps TRBD1 as D (5 bases). Germline V gene sequence: CDR1 SEHNR, CDR2 FQNEAQ (reference sequence). Trimming removed 3 bases at V and 4 bases at J, with 12 bases between. CDR3 length equals 14 residues. CDR3 nucleotides: TGTGCCAGCAGCTTTGGACCGACAGTCTATGGCTACACCTTC. Translated, it gives CASSFGPTVYGYTF.

This clonotype was counted ten times or more. The chain uses TRBV20-1 and TRBJ1-6; D gene ambiguous. V gave up 3 bases and J gave up 4 bases, with 10 bases separating them. Germline assignment: CDR1 DFQATT and CDR2 SNEGSKA (reference sequence). This CDR3 is 14 amino acids long. CDR3 sequence (DNA): TGCAGTGCTAGCGTAGGGTCTTATAATTCACCCCTCCACTTT. It yields the protein CSASVGSYNSPLHF.

This clonotype has a count of ten or more. This chain connects TRBV20-1 to TRBJ2-7; weak D call: TRBD1 (6 bases). In germline, CDR1 is DFQATT, CDR2 SNEGSKA (reference sequence). The CDR3 totals 11 residues. With 3 bases removed from V and 4 bases from J, the gap between germline ends came to 7 bases. The CDR3 nucleotides read TGCAGTGCTAGCCAGGGGTACGAGCAGTACTTC. It codes for CSASQGYEQYF.

This clonotype was recorded at least ten times. The CDR3 loop reads CASSLGTAYNSPLHF. The CDR3 bases are TGCGCCAGCAGCTTGGGGACAGCCTATAATTCACCCCTCCACTTT. The genes are TRBV5-1 and TRBJ1-6; D is perhaps TRBD1 (6 bases). Germline CDR1 and CDR2: SGHRS and YFSETQ. This CDR3 has 15 residues. The V gene lost 0 bases and the J gene lost 2 bases, with 6 bases spanning the gap.

This clonotype was picked up many times. This sequence joins TRBV5-1 and TRBJ2-7; D is perhaps TRBD1 (6 bases). Trimming left V 4 bases short and J 3 bases short, with 17 bases between. The CDR3 spans 15 residues. Germline CDR1 and CDR2: SGHRS and YFSETQ. The DNA of the CDR3 is TGCGCCAGCAGCCCGGGACATCTGGGGAACTACGAGCAGTACTTC. Its translation is CASSPGHLGNYEQYF.

This sequence joins TRBV7-6 and TRBJ2-1; D call uncertain. Trimming left V 5 bases short and J 1 base short, with 18 bases between. The CDR3 has 17 residues. Germline V gene data show CDR1 as SGHVS and CDR2 as FNYEAQ. CDR3 DNA: TGTGCCAGCAGCCAGAAGTTCCGGCCAGGTTCCTACAATGAGCAGTTCTTC. Protein: CASSQKFRPGSYNEQFF.

This clonotype was found many times. V usage is TRBV25-1 and J usage is TRBJ2-7; perhaps D is TRBD1 or TRBD2 (6 bases each). The V and J ends lost 6 bases and 0 bases respectively, with 18 bases between them. The CDR3 loop spans 16 amino acids. Germline V gives CDR1 MGHDK, CDR2 SYGVNS. The CDR3 nucleotides read TGTGCCAGCAGACCCAGAACAGGGACTTTCTCCTACGAGCAGTACTTC. This translates into CASRPRTGTFSYEQYF.

This clonotype was detected many times. The chain combines TRBV27 with TRBJ2-7, with a tentative D call TRBD2 (5 bases). The CDR3 sequence is 13 residues long. The V and J ends lost 5 bases and 3 bases respectively, with 11 bases between them. Germline lookup yields CDR1 MNHEY and CDR2 SMNVEV (reference sequence). The CDR3 DNA sequence: TGTGCCAGCAGTCCCGGAGGAGTCTACGAGCAGTACTTC. Translated: CASSPGGVYEQYF.

Many counts were recorded for this clonotype. The chain uses TRBV24-1 and TRBJ2-1, with 10 bases fitting TRBD2. The CDR3 contains 19 residues. Germline-derived CDR1 and CDR2 are KGHDR and SFDVKD. V lost 2 bases, J lost 0 bases, and 9 bases stayed unmatched. The CDR3 protein is CATSDSTSGPLSSYNEQFF. DNA of the CDR3: TGTGCCACCAGTGATTCGACTAGCGGGCCTCTAAGCTCCTACAATGAGCAGTTCTTC.

This clonotype has more than one count but fewer than ten. The chain couples TRBV10-3 to TRBJ2-1; tentative D call: TRBD1 (5 bases). The V and J ends lost 3 bases and 0 bases respectively, with 9 bases between them. The germline V gene encodes CDR1 ENHRY and CDR2 SYGVKD. The CDR3 totals 15 residues. In DNA, the CDR3 is TGTGCCATCAGTGAACAGGCGAGCTCCTACAATGAGCAGTTCTTC. Translation: CAISEQASSYNEQFF.

This clonotype was detected many times. This chain uses TRBV20-1 with TRBJ1-6; 8 nucleotides line up with TRBD1. Germline CDR1 reads DFQATT; CDR2 reads SNEGSKA (reference sequence). The CDR3 is 15 residues long. V gave up 1 base and J gave up 9 bases; unmatched junction bases: 8. The chain's CDR3 is CSARVGQGAGSPLHF. The CDR3 nucleotides are TGCAGTGCTAGAGTAGGGCAGGGGGCGGGTTCACCCCTCCACTTT.

This clonotype was detected many times. The chain has TRBV10-3 and TRBJ1-4, with 7 bases identical to TRBD1. Trimming cost V 0 bases and J 4 bases; bases outside gene matches: 11. The CDR3 sequence is 18 residues long. CDR1 and CDR2 (germline): ENHRY, SYGVKD. The DNA for the CDR3 is TGTGCCATCAGTGAGTCGAACCCCCTGGGACAGAGTAATGAAAAACTGTTTTTT. Protein product: CAISESNPLGQSNEKLFF.

In this sample, this clonotype turned up many times. The J gene is TRBJ1-2, the V gene TRBV15, with D unresolved. V lost 3 bases and J 2 bases, leaving 4 bases between the germline ends. Germline V CDR1 and CDR2: LNHNV, YYDKDF (reference sequence). The CDR3 has 12 amino acids. CDR3 nucleotide sequence: TGTGCCACCAGCAGGGACAACTATGGCTACACCTTC. Translating gives CATSRDNYGYTF. The variable domain in full, completed from reference TRBV15 and TRBJ1-2, reads DAMVIQNPRYQVTQFGKPVTLSCSQTLNHNVMYWYQQKSSQAPKLLFHYYDKDFNNEADTPDNFQSRRPNTSFCFLDIRSPGLGDTAMYLCATSRDNYGYTFGSGTRLTVV.

In its sample, this clonotype was seen many times. This rearrangement joins TRBV10-3 to TRBJ1-1, with 7 positions matching TRBD1. Per the germline V gene, CDR1 is ENHRY and CDR2 is SYGVKD. This CDR3 spans 10 amino acids. Trimming took 10 bases from V and 4 from J; bases not matched to a gene: 0. CDR3 sequence: CATGGTEAFF. In nucleotides, the CDR3 is TGTGCCACAGGGGGCACTGAAGCTTTCTTT.

Many counts were recorded for this clonotype. V and J are TRBV29-1 and TRBJ2-5; D is possibly TRBD2 (6 bases). The CDR3 sequence is 12 residues long. Trimming removed 6 bases at V and 2 bases at J, with 10 bases between. Germline V gene data show CDR1 as SQVTM and CDR2 as ANQGSEA. CDR3 protein: CSVSGTQETQYF. The CDR3 DNA is TGCAGCGTCTCCGGGACTCAAGAGACCCAGTACTTC.

There are many counts of this clonotype. The V call is TRBV19, the J call TRBJ1-3, with 7 nucleotides matching TRBD1. The CDR3 runs to 16 residues. Per germline, CDR1 LNHDA and CDR2 SQIVND (reference sequence). Trimming at V came to 7 bases and at J to 0 bases, leaving 9 bases not matched to a gene. CDR3 loop: CASIRGDSTSGNTIYF. CDR3 coding DNA: TGTGCCAGTATCCGTGGGGACAGCACCTCTGGAAACACCATATATTTT.